This entry concerns a single TCR beta chain. Its antigen is unidentified. The sample belongs to a study of OX40 agonist ivuxolimab in advanced cancers. About the study: Patients assigned to dose escalation were diagnosed with hepatocellular carcinoma, melanoma, renal cell or head and neck cancer. Overall study findings and caveats: People who partly responded at 0.1-3.0 mg/kg had some of the least clonal expansion seen.

The assay was immunoSEQ multiplex PCR, and TCRdb's table has in-frame clones only and misses some. The sample has fewer than 65,000 clones; 86% are singletons. The sample here was CD4+ or CD8+ T cells sorted from blood, taken in a trial of the OX40 agonist ivuxolimab. The origin of this receptor is an adult with an advanced solid tumor such as melanoma, head and neck, liver or kidney cancer.

As DNA, the CDR3 is TGTGCCAGTAGTATTAGCCGGAACACCGGGGAGCTGTTTTTT. Its protein product is CASSISRNTGELFF. V gene TRBV19 combines with J gene TRBJ2-2; D gene unclear. Germline values: CDR1 LNHDA, CDR2 SQIVND (reference sequence). V was trimmed by 3 bases and J by 1 base, leaving 6 bases between them. The CDR3 totals 14 residues. Full variable domain (remainder filled in from reference TRBV19 and TRBJ2-2): DGGITQSPKYLFRKEGQNVTLSCEQNLNHDAMYWYRQDPGQGLRLIYYSQIVNDFQKGDIAEGYSVSREKKESFPLTVTSAQKNPTAFYLCASSISRNTGELFFGEGSRLTVL.